The 7 T cell receptor beta chains listed next were all sequenced from one sample in a study of T cells in tumors after PD-1 blockade. Clones were sequenced by immunoSEQ multiplex PCR, and TCRdb holds only the in-frame ones, with some missing. The table lists almost 35,000 clones, 70% to 75% of them singletons. This material consisted of PBMCs, taken after anti-PD-1 treatment. The origin of the receptors is a human donor with basal cell carcinoma.

This sequence joins TRBV9 and TRBJ2-5; 10 nucleotides line up with TRBD2. The junction had 7 bases not matched to a gene; V was cut back by 0 bases and J by 5 bases. CDR3 length: 16 residues. CDR1 and CDR2 from the germline V gene are SGDLS and YYNGEE. CDR3 protein: CASSVGLAGVAETQYF. CDR3 DNA sequence: TGTGCCAGCAGCGTAGGGCTAGCGGGAGTGGCGGAGACCCAGTACTTC. Supplemented by reference TRBV9 and TRBJ2-5, the full variable domain reads DSGVTQTPKHLITATGQRVTLRCSPRSGDLSVYWYQQSLDQGLQFLIQYYNGEERAKGNILERFSAQQFPDLHSELNLSSLELGDSALYFCASSVGLAGVAETQYFGPGTRLLVL.

In this sample, this clone turned up a few times. This rearrangement joins TRBV3-1 (or the pseudogene TRBV3-2) to TRBJ2-7; either TRBD1 or TRBD2 may supply D (5 bases each). CDR1 and CDR2 (germline): LGHDT, YNNKEL (reference sequence). V lost 8 bases and J 2 bases, leaving 19 bases between the germline ends. This CDR3 spans 15 amino acids. This CDR3 reads CASLILGQGAYEQYF. The CDR3 coding sequence is TGTGCCAGCCTCATCCTCGGGCAGGGAGCCTACGAGCAGTACTTC.

This sequence joins TRBV2 and TRBJ1-3; 9 bases match TRBD1. Germline CDR1 and CDR2: SNHLY and FYNNEI. V lost 3 bases, J lost 3 bases, and 6 bases stayed unmatched. The CDR3 contains 16 residues. CDR3 loop: CASSERQGGYGNTIYF. The CDR3 coding sequence is TGTGCCAGCAGTGAGAGACAGGGGGGTTATGGAAACACCATATATTTT.

This clone was counted a single time. The chain links TRBV29-1 to TRBJ2-7; D is perhaps TRBD1 or TRBD2 (5 bases each). Deletions cut 0 bases from V and 6 bases from J, with 6 bases between. This CDR3 spans 11 amino acids. The V gene's germline CDR1 is SQVTM and CDR2 ANQGSEA. CDR3 protein: CSVEEGVEQYF. For the CDR3, the DNA is TGCAGCGTTGAAGAGGGGGTCGAGCAGTACTTC.

The chain joins TRBV10-3 to TRBJ2-6, with D possibly matching TRBD2 (6 bases). Trimming removed 0 bases at V and 0 bases at J, with 15 bases between. This CDR3 has 19 amino acids. CDR1 and CDR2 (germline): ENHRY, SYGVKD. The CDR3 region is CAISESGTSKRSGANVLTF. The CDR3 DNA follows: TGTGCCATCAGTGAGTCCGGGACTTCAAAGCGCTCTGGGGCCAACGTCCTGACTTTC.

This clone showed up just once. V usage is TRBV6-2 or TRBV6-3 and J usage is TRBJ2-1; TRBD1 might be the D (6 bases). The CDR3 sequence is 13 residues long. CDR1 and CDR2 (germline): MNHEY, SVGEGT. Deletions cut 2 bases from V and 4 bases from J, with 6 bases between. The chain's CDR3 is CASSYGQYNEQFF. In nucleotides, the CDR3 is TGTGCCAGCAGTTACGGACAGTACAATGAGCAGTTCTTC.

This chain connects TRBV27 to TRBJ1-1, with D hard to call. The V gene lost 3 bases and the J gene lost 3 bases, with 17 bases spanning the gap. This CDR3 has 16 residues. CDR1 is MNHEY, CDR2 SMNVEV, per germline (reference sequence). The CDR3 sequence is CASSFQDRLKDTEAFF. The CDR3 DNA reads TGTGCCAGCAGTTTTCAGGACCGGCTTAAGGACACTGAAGCTTTCTTT.